This TCR beta chain was captured in a study of blood T cell repertoires in COVID-19. On the study more broadly: PBMCs, B-cell-depleted T cells, or T cells provided the cDNA or gDNA that made up the material.

Per the original data handling: Researchers report that nucleated cell counts were estimated from reference gene primer amplification. Repertoires were generated with immunoSEQ multiplex PCR, while TCRdb's copy carries only in-frame clones and drops some. Clone size and V and J calls were adopted from that table, with D and trimming inferred from the DNA. The sample carries a few hundred thousand clones, less than 85% recorded once. Trimming shortened V by 0 bases and J by 6 bases, and 9 bases separated the two germline ends. This CDR3 contains 15 residues. Germline V gene lookup returns CDR1 MGHRA and CDR2 YSYEKL. Participants came from some 23 US areas, aged about 18 to 89 years. Researchers sorted participants into cohorts using their self-reported clinical history.

The rearrangement joins TRBV4-1 to TRBJ1-6, with D unresolved. The TCR was taken from a man aged 35 to 55 who had recovered from COVID-19. Input material: PBMCs or T cells enriched from blood (not recorded which). The chain's CDR3 is CASSQDDAANSPLHF. In DNA form, the CDR3 reads TGCGCCAGCAGCCAAGATGATGCGGCTAATTCACCCCTCCACTTT.